This entry describes one TCR beta chain. The V gene's germline CDR1 is SGHRS and CDR2 YFSETQ. CDR3 length: 15 amino acids. The V end was cut by 4 bases, the J end by 0 bases, with 11 bases between. This record comes from a study of blood T cell repertoires in COVID-19. Study-wide context: From the United States, Italy and Spain came samples of acute and convalescent COVID-19.

The study assigned cohorts using participant-reported clinical history. Per the authors' pipeline: Nucleated cell number was recorded as an estimate derived from reference gene primer amplification. The protocol was immunoSEQ multiplex PCR, while the TCRdb copy is restricted to in-frame clones and leaves out a portion. V and J calls plus clone size are reproduced from that table; the DNA served to infer D and trimming. The sample holds around 250,000 clones, roughly 85% seen once. This receptor was obtained from a woman between 50 and 59 years old with acute COVID-19. The rearrangement links TRBV5-1 to TRBJ1-3, with a tentative D call TRBD1 (5 bases). The sample comprised PBMCs or T cells enriched from blood (not recorded which). This CDR3 is CASSLDQGSGNTIYF. The CDR3 region has the DNA TGCGCCAGCAGCCTAGACCAGGGCTCTGGAAACACCATATATTTT.